Listed here are 29 T cell receptor beta chains from one sample, sequenced in a study of cytomegalovirus exposure and HLA in healthy donors. The PCR contained 60 Vbeta and 13 Jbeta primers. Sequenced by immunoSEQ multiplex PCR; TCRdb stores in-frame clones only, minus some. The sample has 55,000 to 80,000 clones; 70% to 90% are singletons. The material sequenced was PBMCs. These receptors all come from a woman aged 25 to 39 in good health and CMV-seronegative.

The V and J genes are TRBV6-1 and TRBJ1-6; D is unresolved. CDR1 is MNHNS, CDR2 SASEGT, per germline. V lost 6 bases and J 7 bases, leaving 10 bases between the germline ends. The CDR3 runs 13 residues. This CDR3 is CASRGAGNSPLHF. CDR3 in DNA: TGTGCCAGCAGAGGTGCCGGGAATTCACCCCTCCACTTT.

Worth noting for this clone: The junction departs from germline at one end; a sequencing error may be responsible. J is TRBJ2-6 and V is TRBV7-9; 7 bases map to TRBD1. The CDR3 is 19 residues long. The germline V gene encodes CDR1 SEHNR and CDR2 FQNEAQ (reference sequence). CDR3 nucleotides: TGTTCCAGCAGCCGATCGCCGGGACAGAACTTAGCTGGGGCCAACGTCCTGACTTTC. Translated: CSSSRSPGQNLAGANVLTF.

The chain carries TRBV30 and TRBJ1-1, with D tentatively TRBD1 (5 bases). Germline CDR1 GTSNPN, CDR2 SVGIG (reference sequence). The CDR3 length is 11 residues. The V and J ends lost 3 bases and 8 bases respectively, with 10 bases between them. As DNA, the CDR3 is TGTGCCTGGAGGGGGCGGGGCGAAGCTTTCTTT. Protein: CAWRGRGEAFF.

The chain is built from TRBV19 and TRBJ1-5, with D possibly TRBD1 on 5 matching bases. Per germline, CDR1 LNHDA and CDR2 SQIVND (reference sequence). This CDR3 is built from 15 residues. Between the trimmed V and J ends, which lost 1 base and 2 bases, there was a span of 9 bases. The CDR3 nucleotides are TGTGCCAGTAGTATAGGCGGGGGAGGCAATCAGCCCCAGCATTTT. Translation gives CASSIGGGGNQPQHF. The whole variable domain, remainder taken from reference TRBV19 and TRBJ1-5, is DGGITQSPKYLFRKEGQNVTLSCEQNLNHDAMYWYRQDPGQGLRLIYYSQIVNDFQKGDIAEGYSVSREKKESFPLTVTSAQKNPTAFYLCASSIGGGGNQPQHFGDGTRLSIL.

The chain uses TRBV7-9 and TRBJ2-7; 7 nucleotides align to TRBD1. CDR1 is SEHNR, CDR2 FQNEAQ, per germline (reference sequence). The CDR3 has 12 residues. V shed 5 bases and J 7 bases; nucleotides not matched to a gene: 5. The CDR3 spells CASSHDRDEQYF. CDR3 DNA: TGTGCCAGCAGCCACGACAGGGATGAGCAGTACTTC. The full variable domain, rest sourced from reference TRBV7-9 and TRBJ2-7, is DTGVSQNPRHKITKRGQNVTFRCDPISEHNRLYWYRQTLGQGPEFLTYFQNEAQLEKSRLLSDRFSAERPKGSFSTLEIQRTEQGDSAMYLCASSHDRDEQYFGPGTRLTVT.

This clone was detected only a few times. J is TRBJ2-7 and V is TRBV11-2; no reliable D call. CDR3 size: 12 residues. The germline V gene has CDR1 SGHAT and CDR2 FQNNGV. Trimming cost V 1 base and J 1 base, with 2 bases left between them. The CDR3 region is CASSLASYEQYF. For the CDR3, the DNA is TGTGCCAGCAGCTTAGCATCCTACGAGCAGTACTTC.

The chain combines TRBV7-9 with TRBJ1-2; D gene ambiguous. Trimming pared 8 bases from V and 4 bases from J, leaving 17 bases between. In germline, CDR1 is SEHNR, CDR2 FQNEAQ (reference sequence). This CDR3 comprises 14 residues. As DNA, the CDR3 is TGTGCCAGCGGCAGGTCTTCAATGGGCTATGGCTACACCTTC. Translation: CASGRSSMGYGYTF.

V usage is TRBV15 and J usage is TRBJ2-2; no reliable D call. The CDR3 is 13 residues long. The germline gives CDR1 LNHNV, CDR2 YYDKDF (reference sequence). The ends were cut back, 1 base at V and 6 bases at J, with 6 bases in the middle. CDR3 DNA: TGTGCCACCAGCAGAGGGGCATCCGGGGAGCTGTTTTTT. Translation gives CATSRGASGELFF.

This clone was seen a single time. The J gene is TRBJ1-2, the V gene TRBV14; D not certain. From germline, CDR1 is SGHDN and CDR2 FVKESK. The CDR3 has 13 residues. V lost 3 bases to trimming and J lost 8 bases, with 13 bases between them. CDR3 coding DNA: TGTGCCAGCAGCCAGGGCAGGCTTACGGGCTACACCTTC. Its protein is CASSQGRLTGYTF.

The J gene is TRBJ1-2, the V gene TRBV4-3, with 8 bases identical to TRBD1. Germline V CDR1 and CDR2: LGHNA, YSLEER. The CDR3 is 15 amino acids. V lost 4 bases, J lost 5 bases, and 9 bases stayed unmatched. In DNA, the CDR3 is TGCGCCAGCAGCCCGGCACCCGGGACAGGATATGGCTACACCTTC. It is translated as CASSPAPGTGYGYTF.

V usage is TRBV18 and J usage is TRBJ2-5, with 8 bases aligning to TRBD2. Germline CDR1 KGHSH, CDR2 LQKENI. This CDR3 contains 15 residues. Trimming took 0 bases from V and 4 from J; bases not matched to a gene: 4. CDR3 bases: TGTGCCAGCTCACCACCGGCCAGCGGGGGAGAGACCCAGTACTTC. Translating gives CASSPPASGGETQYF.

The chain combines TRBV2 with TRBJ1-2; 7 nucleotides agree with TRBD1. The CDR3 spans 15 residues. Germline assignment: CDR1 SNHLY and CDR2 FYNNEI. J gave up 4 bases and V 6 bases, and 11 bases lay outside the gene matches. For the CDR3, the DNA is TGTGCCAGCAGCGTTTCCGGGACAGACGGCTATGGCTACACCTTC. Translating gives CASSVSGTDGYGYTF.

V gene TRBV28 combines with J gene TRBJ2-5; 11 bases agree with TRBD2. Unmatched junction bases numbered 5, after V lost 3 bases and J lost 2 bases. The CDR3 is 16 residues long. Per the germline V gene, CDR1 is MDHEN and CDR2 is SYDVKM. The CDR3 DNA reads TGTGCCAGCAGTTTTAGCGGGGGGGCAGGACAAGAGACCCAGTACTTC. Translated: CASSFSGGAGQETQYF.

There are a few counts of this clone. V usage is TRBV6-4 and J usage is TRBJ2-3; D not resolved. The CDR3 sequence is 15 residues long. Germline lookup yields CDR1 MRHNA and CDR2 SNTAGT. V lost 0 bases to trimming and J lost 2 bases, with 9 bases between them. CDR3 in DNA: TGTGCCAGCAGTGACTCAGGCGGATCCACAGATACGCAGTATTTT. Its translation: CASSDSGGSTDTQYF.

V gene TRBV5-5 combines with J gene TRBJ1-4; 9 bases are shared with TRBD1. Germline CDR1 is SGHKS and CDR2 is YYEKEE (reference sequence). V lost 0 bases to trimming and J lost 6 bases; unmatched junction nucleotides: 0. The CDR3 contains 14 residues. The CDR3 here is CASSLGTGDEKLFF. CDR3 coding DNA: TGTGCCAGCAGCTTGGGGACAGGGGATGAAAAACTGTTTTTT.

The rearrangement links TRBV5-5 to TRBJ2-5, with 8 positions matching TRBD2. Germline V lookup: CDR1 SGHKS, CDR2 YYEKEE (reference sequence). Trimming removed 10 bases from V and 11 bases from J; junction bases left unmatched: 16. The CDR3 has 13 amino acids. DNA of the CDR3: TGTGCCGGAACATTCGGCCCGGGGGGGGAGCAGTACTTC. It translates to CAGTFGPGGEQYF.

This rearrangement joins TRBV4-1 to TRBJ2-7, with a weak D call TRBD1 (5 bases). This CDR3 is built from 11 residues. Trimming shortened V by 8 bases and J by 3 bases, and 8 bases separated the two germline ends. CDR1 is MGHRA and CDR2 is YSYEKL in the germline V gene. CDR3 DNA: TGCGCCAGCCCAGGGTTCTACGAGCAGTACTTC. This codes for CASPGFYEQYF.

The rearrangement links TRBV5-4 to TRBJ1-1, with D hard to call. Germline lookup yields CDR1 SGHNT and CDR2 YYREEE (reference sequence). Trimming took 5 bases from V and 0 from J, leaving 8 bases between them. This CDR3 region has 13 residues. Written as DNA, the CDR3 is TGTGCCAGCAGTCAGACAATGAACACTGAAGCTTTCTTT. Its translation is CASSQTMNTEAFF.

This clone was counted only a few times. Distinct nucleotide sequences in the sample also encode this CDR3. V is TRBV19 and J is TRBJ2-5; D is perhaps TRBD2 (5 bases). The CDR3 consists of 14 residues. Germline V gene sequence: CDR1 LNHDA, CDR2 SQIVND (reference sequence). V was trimmed by 3 bases and J by 1 base, leaving 9 bases between them. This CDR3 reads CASSIPGLQETQYF. The DNA of the CDR3 is TGTGCCAGTAGTATTCCCGGACTCCAAGAGACCCAGTACTTC. Drawing the rest from reference TRBV19 and TRBJ2-5, the complete variable domain is DGGITQSPKYLFRKEGQNVTLSCEQNLNHDAMYWYRQDPGQGLRLIYYSQIVNDFQKGDIAEGYSVSREKKESFPLTVTSAQKNPTAFYLCASSIPGLQETQYFGPGTRLLVL.

This clone was counted once. V gene TRBV28 combines with J gene TRBJ2-3; 10 bases match TRBD1. The CDR3 is 15 amino acids. J gave up 1 base and V 6 bases, and 4 bases lay outside the gene matches. Germline-derived CDR1 and CDR2 are MDHEN and SYDVKM. The DNA for the CDR3 is TGTGCCAGCAGCTTGACAGGGGGCGGCACAGATACGCAGTATTTT. Amino acids: CASSLTGGGTDTQYF.

The V call is TRBV5-8, the J call TRBJ2-3, with 8 bases matching TRBD1. The J segment lost 3 bases and the V segment lost 1 base, leaving 7 bases of the junction unmatched. Germline V CDR1 and CDR2: SGHTS, YDEGEE. CDR3 size: 16 residues. CDR3 in amino acids: CASSLSPDRATDTQYF. CDR3 coding DNA: TGTGCCAGCAGCTTGTCTCCGGACAGGGCGACAGATACGCAGTATTTT.

The table lists this clone with a count of one. V is TRBV5-8 and J is TRBJ2-4, with 7 bases lining up with TRBD1. This CDR3 is built from 15 residues. The junction had 12 bases not matched to a gene; V was cut back by 4 bases and J by 8 bases. Germline lookup yields CDR1 SGHTS and CDR2 YDEGEE. The CDR3 spells CASSLAQGMVYIQYF. The DNA for the CDR3 is TGTGCCAGCAGCCTCGCACAGGGGATGGTATACATTCAGTACTTC.

The rearrangement joins TRBV15 to TRBJ2-5; tentatively, D is TRBD1 (6 bases). The CDR3 contains 14 residues. Germline CDR1 is LNHNV and CDR2 is YYDKDF (reference sequence). V was trimmed by 9 bases and J by 1 base, leaving 15 bases between them. The CDR3 DNA sequence: TGTGCCACAAGTCCCGGGACATTCCAAGAGACCCAGTACTTC. Amino acids: CATSPGTFQETQYF.

V is TRBV5-6 and J is TRBJ1-5; 7 positions agree with TRBD1. The V and J ends lost 1 base and 7 bases, in that order; junction bases with no gene match: 8. CDR3 size: 15 residues. Germline V gene lookup returns CDR1 SGHDT and CDR2 YYEEEE. This chain's CDR3 is CASSLNRGYKQPQHF. DNA for the CDR3: TGTGCCAGCAGCTTGAACAGGGGCTATAAACAGCCCCAGCATTTT.

The chain employs TRBV2 and TRBJ1-1, with a possible D match to TRBD1 (5 bases). V gave up 3 bases and J gave up 5 bases, with 13 bases separating them. Germline V CDR1 and CDR2: SNHLY, FYNNEI. The CDR3 contains 14 residues. The CDR3 is CASSEWGVWTEAFF. The CDR3, as DNA: TGTGCCAGCAGTGAGTGGGGGGTATGGACTGAAGCTTTCTTT.

The chain uses TRBV5-6 and TRBJ2-1; 7 bases align to TRBD2. Germline values: CDR1 SGHDT, CDR2 YYEEEE. The CDR3 extends over 14 amino acids. The trim removed 4 bases at V and 8 bases at J, leaving 9 bases unmatched. The CDR3 coding sequence is TGTGCCAGCAGCCTCCGACTAGCTCGGTATGAGCAGTTCTTC. This encodes CASSLRLARYEQFF.

This chain links TRBV5-1 with TRBJ2-3; 15 bases are a match to TRBD2. The CDR3 has 18 amino acids. Germline CDR1 reads SGHRS; CDR2 reads YFSETQ. V lost 2 bases and J lost 0; bases outside the gene matches: 4. In DNA, the CDR3 is TGCGCCAGCAGCTTACGGACTAGCGGGGGGGCGAGCACAGATACGCAGTATTTT. Translating gives CASSLRTSGGASTDTQYF.

V gene TRBV10-3 combines with J gene TRBJ1-2, with TRBD1 matching 9 bases. Germline V CDR1 and CDR2: ENHRY, SYGVKD. J gave up 0 bases and V 7 bases, and 9 bases lay outside the gene matches. The CDR3 sequence is 16 residues long. The CDR3 reads CAITPDRGGPNYGYTF. As DNA, the CDR3 is TGTGCCATCACACCGGACAGGGGAGGCCCTAACTATGGCTACACCTTC.

This chain links TRBV9 with TRBJ2-7; tentative D call: TRBD1 (6 bases). Germline values: CDR1 SGDLS, CDR2 YYNGEE. The CDR3 is 16 residues long. V was shortened by 0 bases and J by 0 bases, with 13 bases between the two germline ends. CDR3 coding DNA: TGTGCCAGCAGCGTAGGTTCGGGACACAGCTCCTACGAGCAGTACTTC. As protein: CASSVGSGHSSYEQYF.